Here is one T cell receptor beta chain with its context. This entry is derived from a study of shared clonotypes between healthy human individuals. Germline CDR1 reads SGHNT; CDR2 reads YENEEA. The CDR3 has 13 amino acids. Trimming removed 3 bases at V and 5 bases at J, with 7 bases between. This table comes from immunoSEQ multiplex PCR, and its TCRdb copy is limited to in-frame clones, with some not included. The sample lists approximately 2.1 million clones; over 90% were seen once. This clonotype was obtained from a man between 18 and 35 years old in good health. Some clones in this sample may be carry-over from other donors' samples. The sequencing sample was made of naive CD4+ T cells from PBMCs. Noted subset: CD45RA+ positively selected. This chain links TRBV11-3 with TRBJ2-2, with D hard to call. CDR3 sequence reads: CASSFDPTGELFF. The CDR3 region has the DNA TGTGCCAGCAGCTTCGATCCAACCGGGGAGCTGTTTTTT.